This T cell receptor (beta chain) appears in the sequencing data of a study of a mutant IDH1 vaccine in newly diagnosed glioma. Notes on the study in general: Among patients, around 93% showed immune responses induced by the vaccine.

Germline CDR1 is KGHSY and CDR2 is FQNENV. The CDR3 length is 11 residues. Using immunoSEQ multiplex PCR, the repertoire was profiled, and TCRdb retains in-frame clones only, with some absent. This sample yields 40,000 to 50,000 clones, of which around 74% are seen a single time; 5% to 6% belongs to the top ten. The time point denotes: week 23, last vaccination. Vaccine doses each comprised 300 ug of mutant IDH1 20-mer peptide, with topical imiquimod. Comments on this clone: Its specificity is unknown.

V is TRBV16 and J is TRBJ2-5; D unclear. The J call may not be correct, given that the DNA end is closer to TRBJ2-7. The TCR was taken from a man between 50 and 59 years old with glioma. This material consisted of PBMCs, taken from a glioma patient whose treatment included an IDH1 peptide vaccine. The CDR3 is CASSPNYEQYF. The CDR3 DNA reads TGTGCCAGCAGCCCTAACTACGAGCAGTACTTC.